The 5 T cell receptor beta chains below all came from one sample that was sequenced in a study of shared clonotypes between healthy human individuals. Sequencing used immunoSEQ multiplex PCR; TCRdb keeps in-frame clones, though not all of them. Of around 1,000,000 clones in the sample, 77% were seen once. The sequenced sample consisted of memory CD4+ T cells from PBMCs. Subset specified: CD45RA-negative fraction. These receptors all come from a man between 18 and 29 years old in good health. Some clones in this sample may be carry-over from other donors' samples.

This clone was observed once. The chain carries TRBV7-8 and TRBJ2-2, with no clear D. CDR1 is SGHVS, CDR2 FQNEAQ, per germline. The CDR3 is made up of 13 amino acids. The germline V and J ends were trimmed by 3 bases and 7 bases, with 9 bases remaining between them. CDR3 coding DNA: TGTGCCAGCAGCTTGGGTCAGGTCGGGGAGCTGTTTTTT. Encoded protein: CASSLGQVGELFF.

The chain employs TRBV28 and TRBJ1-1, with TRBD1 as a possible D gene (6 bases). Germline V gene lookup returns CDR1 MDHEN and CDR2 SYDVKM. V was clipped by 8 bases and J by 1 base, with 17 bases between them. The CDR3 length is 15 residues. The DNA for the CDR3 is TGTGCCAGCTCCACTCGGGGGGCCGGGAACACTGAAGCTTTCTTT. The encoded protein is CASSTRGAGNTEAFF.

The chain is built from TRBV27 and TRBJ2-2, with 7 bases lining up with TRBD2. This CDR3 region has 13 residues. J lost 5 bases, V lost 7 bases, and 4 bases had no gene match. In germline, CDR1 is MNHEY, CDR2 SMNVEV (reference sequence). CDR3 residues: CASTGTTTGELFF. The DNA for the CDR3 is TGTGCCAGCACCGGGACTACAACCGGGGAGCTGTTTTTT.

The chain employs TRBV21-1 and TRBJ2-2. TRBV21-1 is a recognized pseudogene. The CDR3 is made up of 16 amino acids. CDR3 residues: CASSKGDEEYTGELFF. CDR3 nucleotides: TGTGCCAGCAGCAAAGGGGACGAGGAGTACACCGGGGAGCTGTTTTTT.

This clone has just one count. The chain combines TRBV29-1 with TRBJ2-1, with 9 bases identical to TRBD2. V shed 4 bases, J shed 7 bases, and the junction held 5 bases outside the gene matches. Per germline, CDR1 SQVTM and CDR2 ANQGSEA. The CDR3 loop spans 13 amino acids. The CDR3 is CSVGGRALNEQFF. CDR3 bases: TGCAGCGTTGGCGGGAGGGCCTTGAATGAGCAGTTCTTC.